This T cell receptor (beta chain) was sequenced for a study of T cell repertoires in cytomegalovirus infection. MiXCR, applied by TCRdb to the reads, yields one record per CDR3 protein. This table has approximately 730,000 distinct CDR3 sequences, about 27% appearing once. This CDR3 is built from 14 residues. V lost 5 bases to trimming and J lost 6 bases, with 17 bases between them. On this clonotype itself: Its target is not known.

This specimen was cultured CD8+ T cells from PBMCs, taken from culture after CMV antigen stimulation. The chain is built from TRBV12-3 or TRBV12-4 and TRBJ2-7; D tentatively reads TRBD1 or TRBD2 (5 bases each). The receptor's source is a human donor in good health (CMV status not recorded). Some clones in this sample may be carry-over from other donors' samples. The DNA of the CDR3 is TGTGCCAGCAGTCTGCAGGGAGTTACAGGCGAGCAGTACGTC. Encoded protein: CASSLQGVTGEQYV.